This entry lists 23 T cell receptor beta chains sequenced from one sample in a study of blood T cells in healthy people across ages. A second PCR, run for about 6 to 12 cycles, used a sample-barcoded 5' primer plus a J-beta primer mix. TCRdb re-called the 5' RACE reads with MiXCR, one entry per CDR3 protein. The sample consists of roughly 2 million distinct CDR3 sequences, 40% to 55% of them appearing once. The sample taken for sequencing was blood. These TCRs come from a woman aged 40 to 50 in good health.

The genes are TRBV18 and TRBJ2-7; 9 bases agree with TRBD1. Germline V lookup: CDR1 KGHSH, CDR2 LQKENI. CDR3 length equals 16 residues. After removal of 3 bases from V and 0 bases from J, the junction contained 6 bases not matched to a gene. The chain's CDR3 is CASSPRDRALSYEQYF. The CDR3 bases are TGTGCCAGCTCACCGAGGGACAGGGCCCTCTCCTACGAGCAGTACTTC.

This clonotype has a count of ten or more. V and J are TRBV4-1 and TRBJ2-5; D is unresolved. The germline V gene has CDR1 MGHRA and CDR2 YSYEKL. The ends were cut back, 1 base at V and 5 bases at J, with 8 bases in the middle. The CDR3 consists of 13 residues. The CDR3 loop reads CASSQAGDETQYF. The DNA of the CDR3 is TGCGCCAGCAGCCAAGCCGGCGATGAGACCCAGTACTTC.

This clonotype has a handful of counts. This sequence joins TRBV25-1 and TRBJ2-1; TRBD2 matches 8 bases. V lost 3 bases and J lost 4; bases outside the gene matches: 8. Germline V gene lookup returns CDR1 MGHDK and CDR2 SYGVNS. The CDR3 has 16 residues. DNA for the CDR3: TGTGCCAGCAGTGATGGTCGGGGGGGCTTTTACAATGAGCAGTTCTTC. This sequence encodes CASSDGRGGFYNEQFF. Together with reference TRBV25-1 and TRBJ2-1, the CDR3 gives the full variable domain: EADIYQTPRYLVIGTGKKITLECSQTMGHDKMYWYQQDPGMELHLIHYSYGVNSTEKGDLSSESTVSRIRTEHFPLTLESARPSHTSQYLCASSDGRGGFYNEQFFGPGTRLTVL.

The chain employs TRBV28 and TRBJ1-1, with 8 bases fitting TRBD1. The V gene's germline CDR1 is MDHEN and CDR2 SYDVKM. J gave up 0 bases and V 1 base, and 7 bases lay outside the gene matches. The CDR3 is made up of 17 amino acids. The CDR3 loop is CASSLLGTGPMNTEAFF. The CDR3 DNA follows: TGTGCCAGCAGTTTATTAGGGACAGGCCCCATGAACACTGAAGCTTTCTTT.

CDR3 loop: CASSYSQGWETQYF. DNA for the CDR3: TGTGCCAGCAGTTACAGTCAGGGATGGGAGACCCAGTACTTC. V gene TRBV6-2 or TRBV6-3 combines with J gene TRBJ2-5; D might be TRBD1 (5 bases). V dropped 2 bases and J dropped 5 bases, with 12 bases sitting between them. The germline V gene has CDR1 MNHEY and CDR2 SVGEGT. This CDR3 spans 14 amino acids.

The chain joins TRBV6-6 to TRBJ1-2; D may be TRBD1 (5 bases). Per germline, CDR1 MNHNY and CDR2 SVGAGI (reference sequence). The CDR3 loop spans 14 amino acids. V dropped 4 bases and J dropped 5 bases, with 14 bases sitting between them. The CDR3 sequence is CASSSGFGAYGYTF. CDR3 nucleotides: TGTGCCAGCAGTTCCGGGTTTGGGGCTTATGGCTACACCTTC.

This clonotype came up a few times. The rearrangement links TRBV24-1 to TRBJ2-5; D may be TRBD1 or TRBD2 (7 bases each). V was trimmed by 2 bases and J by 2 bases, leaving 14 bases between them. CDR3 size: 16 residues. Looked up from germline, CDR1 is KGHDR and CDR2 is SFDVKD. The CDR3 coding sequence is TGTGCCACCAGTGATTCCGACAGGGAGGGGCAAGAGACCCAGTACTTC. Translating gives CATSDSDREGQETQYF.

This clonotype was seen a few times. V usage is TRBV28 and J usage is TRBJ1-4; weak D call: TRBD1 (5 bases). The CDR3 is 12 amino acids. V shed 6 bases and J shed 8 bases, with 10 bases lying between them. CDR1 MDHEN and CDR2 SYDVKM come from the germline V gene. In DNA form, the CDR3 reads TGTGCCAGCAGGACAGCAGGGGAAAAACTGTTTTTT. This sequence encodes CASRTAGEKLFF.

This clonotype was found a few times. This chain joins TRBV9 and TRBJ2-3, with D hard to call. The CDR3 has 16 amino acids. The V gene lost 3 bases and the J gene lost 4 bases, with 18 bases spanning the gap. The V gene's germline CDR1 is SGDLS and CDR2 YYNGEE. The CDR3 here is CASSGASAYVADTQYF. DNA for the CDR3: TGTGCCAGCAGCGGGGCGTCCGCCTATGTGGCAGATACGCAGTATTTT.

V and J are TRBV20-1 and TRBJ1-5, with D perhaps TRBD1 (5 bases). The V gene lost 3 bases and the J gene lost 6 bases, with 15 bases spanning the gap. Germline V gene sequence: CDR1 DFQATT, CDR2 SNEGSKA (reference sequence). The CDR3 is made up of 14 amino acids. In DNA, the CDR3 is TGCAGTGCTAGCCCTCCTAAGGGGTCTCAGCCCCAGCATTTT. Amino acids: CSASPPKGSQPQHF.

The chain uses TRBV13 and TRBJ2-1; D uncertain. The CDR3 length is 12 residues. Deletions cut 3 bases from V and 9 bases from J, with 9 bases between. Per the germline V gene, CDR1 is PRHDT and CDR2 is FYEKMQ (reference sequence). DNA for the CDR3: TGTGCCAGCAGCTTCGACCGGGTTGAGCAGTTCTTC. It specifies CASSFDRVEQFF.

V and J are TRBV10-3 and TRBJ1-2, with D unresolved. Germline CDR1 ENHRY, CDR2 SYGVKD. The CDR3 spans 11 residues. V was trimmed by 10 bases and J by 6 bases, leaving 12 bases between them. CDR3 in DNA: TGTGCCACATCCTTCGGGGATGGCTACACCTTC. Translating gives CATSFGDGYTF.

The chain joins TRBV20-1 to TRBJ2-1, with 12 bases aligning to TRBD2. J lost 10 bases, V lost 4 bases, and 2 bases had no gene match. The V gene's germline CDR1 is DFQATT and CDR2 SNEGSKA (reference sequence). This CDR3 is 12 amino acids long. CDR3 loop: CSATTSGGEQFF. CDR3 nucleotide sequence: TGCAGTGCTACGACTAGCGGGGGAGAGCAGTTCTTC.

The chain uses TRBV11-2 and TRBJ2-5; possibly TRBD2 for D (5 bases). Trimming shortened V by 5 bases and J by 11 bases, and 18 bases separated the two germline ends. CDR1 is SGHAT and CDR2 is FQNNGV in the germline V gene. The CDR3 has 13 amino acids. As DNA, the CDR3 is TGTGCCAGCAGCGACCTACAGTACTGGGAGCAGTACTTC. Translation: CASSDLQYWEQYF.

The chain carries TRBV25-1 and TRBJ2-3; D gene unclear. Deletions cut 3 bases from V and 1 base from J, with 14 bases between. This CDR3 contains 16 residues. Germline loops: CDR1 MGHDK, CDR2 SYGVNS. The CDR3 sequence: CASSDPMGRGTDTQYF. CDR3 sequence (DNA): TGTGCCAGCAGTGATCCTATGGGTAGGGGCACAGATACGCAGTATTTT.

J is TRBJ2-1 and V is TRBV3-1; 7 bases agree with TRBD1. CDR1 and CDR2 from the germline V gene are LGHDT and YNNKEL (reference sequence). The J segment lost 7 bases and the V segment lost 5 bases, leaving 5 bases of the junction unmatched. The CDR3 extends over 13 amino acids. CDR3 sequence: CASSFLQGNEQFF. CDR3 bases: TGTGCCAGCAGCTTTTTACAGGGGAATGAGCAGTTCTTC.

The chain has TRBV6-6 and TRBJ2-1, with TRBD1 identical over 7 bases. Per germline, CDR1 MNHNY and CDR2 SVGAGI (reference sequence). CDR3 length: 15 residues. The V segment lost 0 bases and the J segment 12 bases; nucleotides outside the gene matches: 11. CDR3 amino acids: CASSYSNTRYRGQFF. In DNA, the CDR3 is TGTGCCAGCAGTTACTCCAATACCCGGTACAGGGGGCAGTTCTTC.

The genes are TRBV3-1 and TRBJ1-1; D remains ambiguous. The CDR3 contains 13 residues. CDR1 and CDR2 (germline): LGHDT, YNNKEL (reference sequence). V gave up 4 bases and J gave up 7 bases, with 13 bases separating them. Here the CDR3 DNA reads TGTGCCAGCAGCCGCGCCTCTGCGGGTGAAGCTTTCTTT. This gives the protein CASSRASAGEAFF. The whole variable domain, remainder taken from reference TRBV3-1 and TRBJ1-1, is DTAVSQTPKYLVTQMGNDKSIKCEQNLGHDTMYWYKQDSKKFLKIMFSYNNKELIINETVPNRFSPKSPDKAHLNLHINSLELGDSAVYFCASSRASAGEAFFGQGTRLTVV.

A single count supports this clonotype. The chain recombines TRBV6-6 with TRBJ1-2, with 7 bases that match TRBD1. The CDR3 is 14 amino acids. Germline V CDR1 and CDR2: MNHNY, SVGAGI (reference sequence). V lost 4 bases, J lost 6 bases, and 8 bases stayed unmatched. CDR3 nucleotide sequence: TGTGCCAGCAGTTCCTCCCGGACAGGAGATGGCTACACCTTC. Translation: CASSSSRTGDGYTF.

This chain joins TRBV24-1 and TRBJ2-1; 9 bases agree with TRBD2. The CDR3 is made up of 16 amino acids. The germline gives CDR1 KGHDR, CDR2 SFDVKD. Trimming at V came to 5 bases and at J to 2 bases, leaving 6 bases not matched to a gene. The CDR3 DNA reads as TGTGCCACCAGTGCGACTAGCGGAAAAGCCTACAATGAGCAGTTCTTC. The encoded protein is CATSATSGKAYNEQFF.

The rearrangement uses TRBV29-1 and TRBJ2-1; 7 bases are a match to TRBD1. The last part of the DNA fits TRBJ2-7 better; the J call may be wrong. Germline V lookup: CDR1 SQVTM, CDR2 ANQGSEA. CDR3 length: 18 residues. As DNA, the CDR3 is TGCAGCGTTGACTCTAGTATAGGGGGCGAACATGGGTACAATGAGCAGTACTTC. Its protein product is CSVDSSIGGEHGYNEQYF.

This clonotype has just a few counts. The chain uses TRBV29-1 and TRBJ1-4; D unclear. The CDR3 contains 13 residues. V shed 4 bases and J shed 7 bases, with 13 bases lying between them. Germline CDR1 reads SQVTM; CDR2 reads ANQGSEA. CDR3 region: CSVVDPRGEKLFF. CDR3 DNA sequence: TGCAGCGTTGTGGACCCGAGAGGTGAAAAACTGTTTTTT. Full variable domain (missing parts from reference TRBV29-1 and TRBJ1-4): SAVISQKPSRDICQRGTSLTIQCQVDSQVTMMFWYRQQPGQSLTLIATANQGSEATYESGFVIDKFPISRPNLTFSTLTVSNMSPEDSSIYLCSVVDPRGEKLFFGSGTQLSVL.

Points on this clonotype: The germline gene is not matched at one end of the junction; a read error may be the cause. V and J are TRBV5-6 and TRBJ2-3; D is ambiguous. CDR1 and CDR2 from the germline V gene are SGHDT and YYEEEE. The CDR3 covers 13 residues. The CDR3 coding sequence is TGTGCCAGCAGCTGGCGACCTACAGAGACGCAGTATTTT. Protein sequence: CASSWRPTETQYF.